The clone carrying this T cell receptor (beta chain) came up many times. TCRdb itself ran the 5' RACE reads through MiXCR, one entry per CDR3 protein. Here the sample spans 100,000 to 130,000 distinct CDR3 sequences, around an eighth being singletons. These data belong to a study of early T cells in non-severe SARS-CoV-2 infection. Study context: Unsorted whole-blood RNA was sequenced in bulk, leaving chains unpaired.

Per the germline V gene, CDR1 is MNHEY and CDR2 is SMNVEV (reference sequence). V shed 6 bases and J 4 bases; nucleotides not matched to a gene: 2. The CDR3 is 16 amino acids. Source material: whole blood. The sequence was obtained from an adult who was a healthcare worker with PCR-confirmed SARS-CoV-2 infection or an uninfected control (not recorded which). This chain links TRBV27 with TRBJ2-2, with 16 bases aligning to TRBD2. The CDR3 region has the DNA TGTGCCAGCAGGGGGACTAGCGGGAGGGCCACCGGGGAGCTGTTTTTT. This gives the protein CASRGTSGRATGELFF.